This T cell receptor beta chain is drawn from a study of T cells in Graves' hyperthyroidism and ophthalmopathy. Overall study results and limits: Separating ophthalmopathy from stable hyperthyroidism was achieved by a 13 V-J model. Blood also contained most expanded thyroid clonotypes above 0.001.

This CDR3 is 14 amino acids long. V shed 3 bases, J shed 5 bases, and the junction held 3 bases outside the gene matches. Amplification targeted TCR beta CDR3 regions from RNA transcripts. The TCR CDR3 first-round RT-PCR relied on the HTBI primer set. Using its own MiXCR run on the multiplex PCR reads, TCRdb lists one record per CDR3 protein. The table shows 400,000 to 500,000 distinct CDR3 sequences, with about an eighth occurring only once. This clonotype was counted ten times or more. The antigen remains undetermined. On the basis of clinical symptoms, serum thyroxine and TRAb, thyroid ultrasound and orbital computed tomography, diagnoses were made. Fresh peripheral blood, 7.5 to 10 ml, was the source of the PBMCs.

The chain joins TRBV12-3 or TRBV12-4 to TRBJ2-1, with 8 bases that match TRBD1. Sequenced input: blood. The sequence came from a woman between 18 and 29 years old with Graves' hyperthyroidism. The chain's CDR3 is CASSFGQGNNEQFF. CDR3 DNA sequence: TGTGCCAGCAGTTTCGGACAGGGCAACAATGAGCAGTTCTTC.